This T cell receptor beta chain was recorded in a study of cytomegalovirus exposure and HLA in healthy donors. The PCR ran on 60 Vbeta and 13 Jbeta primers. The method was immunoSEQ multiplex PCR; TCRdb's version includes in-frame clones alone and lacks a portion of them. The sample lists 140,000 or so clones; roughly three fifths were seen once. Worth noting for this clone: Its target is not known.

The study, taken as a whole, reports: In an earlier analysis, most TCR beta V segments were productive about 87% or about 30% of the time.

This CDR3 is 17 amino acids long. Germline CDR1 and CDR2: SEHNR and FQNEAQ (reference sequence). V lost 5 bases and J lost 2; bases outside the gene matches: 12. The rearrangement uses TRBV7-9 and TRBJ2-1; 7 bases fit TRBD2. Sample: PBMCs. The sequence was collected from a woman aged 55-69 years in good health and CMV-seronegative. The CDR3 region has the DNA TGTGCCAGCAGCCCTACACGGGGGGAGAAGACCTACAATGAGCAGTTCTTC. The encoded protein is CASSPTRGEKTYNEQFF.